These 8 T cell receptor beta chains came from one sample sequenced in a study of regulatory T cells in long-lasting Graves disease. The time point is: persistent/refractory GD, antithyroid drugs over 5 years with positive TRAb. Researchers made the TCR library from RNA that was extracted from PBMCs. Assembly of TCR beta libraries relied on iRepertoire HTBI primers together with Arm-PCR of CDR3 regions. TCRdb processed the multiplex PCR reads anew with MiXCR; each CDR3 protein has one entry. The sample consists of about 470,000 distinct CDR3 sequences, roughly a fifth of them appearing once. Sequencing used peripheral blood mononuclear cells (PBMCs), obtained when the disease was refractory, from a patient treated with antithyroid drugs. The receptors derive from a female donor with Graves disease.

The chain combines TRBV28 with TRBJ2-3; D is tentatively TRBD1 or TRBD2 (5 bases each). Germline V lookup: CDR1 MDHEN, CDR2 SYDVKM. Trimming stripped 2 bases from V and 1 base from J, with 7 bases between. The CDR3 is 14 amino acids. The CDR3 region has the DNA TGTGCCAGCAGTTTAGGGGGTGGCACAGATACGCAGTATTTT. The encoded protein is CASSLGGGTDTQYF.

This clonotype was observed a handful of times. This chain joins TRBV19 and TRBJ1-5, with D unclear. This CDR3 has 11 residues. Germline V gene lookup returns CDR1 LNHDA and CDR2 SQIVND (reference sequence). V was pared by 3 bases and J by 16 bases, with 13 bases between. CDR3 residues: CASSMHRALHF. The CDR3 DNA is TGTGCCAGTAGTATGCACCGAGCGCTACATTTT. The full variable domain, its missing parts supplied by reference TRBV19 and TRBJ1-5, is DGGITQSPKYLFRKEGQNVTLSCEQNLNHDAMYWYRQDPGQGLRLIYYSQIVNDFQKGDIAEGYSVSREKKESFPLTVTSAQKNPTAFYLCASSMHRALHFGDGTRLSIL.

The chain's CDR3 is CASSQPKTANYGYTF. In DNA, the CDR3 is TGCGCCAGCAGCCAACCTAAGACAGCTAACTATGGCTACACCTTC. The V and J genes are TRBV4-1 and TRBJ1-2; a weak D match, TRBD1 (5 bases). The V gene's germline CDR1 is MGHRA and CDR2 YSYEKL. V was pared by 2 bases and J by 0 bases, with 10 bases between. This CDR3 is 15 amino acids long.

Concerning this clonotype: A single base separates this from a much larger clone, so it may be a read error. The rearrangement links TRBV24-1 to TRBJ2-5; D remains unclear. The CDR3 has 16 residues. Trimming removed 5 bases at V and 5 bases at J, with 20 bases between. The germline CDR1 and CDR2 sequences are KGHDR and SFDVKD. The CDR3 loop reads CATSGSSGRGGETQYF. CDR3 DNA sequence: TGTGCCACCAGTGGTTCTTCCGGGCGAGGCGGTGAGACCCAGTACTTC.

This chain uses TRBV7-6 with TRBJ2-2, with D unresolved. The V and J ends lost 1 base and 4 bases respectively, with 7 bases between them. The CDR3 runs to 14 residues. Germline-derived CDR1 and CDR2 are SGHVS and FNYEAQ. The CDR3 bases are TGTGCCAGCAGCTTAGAGGCTTTCACCGGGGAGCTGTTTTTT. As protein: CASSLEAFTGELFF.

There are many counts of this clonotype. CDR3 sequence (DNA): TGTGCCAGCACTTCGCTCGGACAGGGGAGGAACACTGAAGCTTTCTTT. Translation: CASTSLGQGRNTEAFF. The rearrangement links TRBV2 to TRBJ1-1; 9 bases agree with TRBD1. The germline gives CDR1 SNHLY, CDR2 FYNNEI. The J segment lost 1 base and the V segment lost 7 bases, leaving 10 bases of the junction unmatched. The CDR3 spans 16 residues.

The gene calls are TRBV19 and TRBJ1-1; D not resolved. The germline gives CDR1 LNHDA, CDR2 SQIVND (reference sequence). The CDR3 runs to 14 residues. The germline V and J ends were trimmed by 10 bases and 0 bases, with 15 bases remaining between them. CDR3 region: CATSMGGLNTEAFF. DNA of the CDR3: TGTGCCACTTCGATGGGCGGGTTGAACACTGAAGCTTTCTTT.

This clonotype has a handful of counts. The gene calls are TRBV24-1 and TRBJ1-2; tentative D call: TRBD1 (6 bases). Trimming removed 0 bases from V and 1 base from J, with 14 bases in between. Germline-derived CDR1 and CDR2 are KGHDR and SFDVKD. The CDR3 contains 17 residues. CDR3 region: CATSDLEQGGLNYGYTF. The CDR3 DNA sequence: TGTGCCACCAGTGATTTGGAACAGGGTGGTCTTAACTATGGCTACACCTTC.